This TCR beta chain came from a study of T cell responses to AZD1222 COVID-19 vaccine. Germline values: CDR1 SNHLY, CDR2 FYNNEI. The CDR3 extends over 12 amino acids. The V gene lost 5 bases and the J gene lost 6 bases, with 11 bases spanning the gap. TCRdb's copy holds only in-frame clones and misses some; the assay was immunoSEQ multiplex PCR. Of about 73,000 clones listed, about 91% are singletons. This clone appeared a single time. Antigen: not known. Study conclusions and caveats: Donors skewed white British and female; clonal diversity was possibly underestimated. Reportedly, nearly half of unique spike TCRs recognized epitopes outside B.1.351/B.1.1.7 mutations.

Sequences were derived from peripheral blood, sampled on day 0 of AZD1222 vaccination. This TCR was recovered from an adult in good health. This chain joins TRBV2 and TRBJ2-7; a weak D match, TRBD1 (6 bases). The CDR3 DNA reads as TGTGCCAGCAGTTACACAGGGCGCGAGCAGTACTTC. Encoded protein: CASSYTGREQYF.